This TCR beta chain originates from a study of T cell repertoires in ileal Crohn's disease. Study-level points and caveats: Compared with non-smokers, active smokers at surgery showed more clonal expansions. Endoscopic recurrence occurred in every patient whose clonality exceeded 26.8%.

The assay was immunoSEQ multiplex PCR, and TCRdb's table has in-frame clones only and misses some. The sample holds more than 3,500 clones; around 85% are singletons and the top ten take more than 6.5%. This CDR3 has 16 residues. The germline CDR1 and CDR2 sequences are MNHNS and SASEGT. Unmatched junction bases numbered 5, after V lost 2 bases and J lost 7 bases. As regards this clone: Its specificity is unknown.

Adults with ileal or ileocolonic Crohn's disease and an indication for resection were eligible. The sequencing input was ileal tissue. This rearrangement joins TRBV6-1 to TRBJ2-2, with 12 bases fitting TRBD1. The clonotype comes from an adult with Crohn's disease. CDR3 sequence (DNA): TGTGCCAGCAGTGAACCGGGACAGGGGGCTTTCGGGGAGCTGTTTTTT. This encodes CASSEPGQGAFGELFF.